A selection of T cell receptor beta chains follows, all from one sample in a study of identifying expanded T cells in peripheral blood. TCRdb's table, derived via immunoSEQ multiplex PCR, lists solely in-frame clones and lacks some. The data contain more than 95,000 clones, approximately 80% of them seen just once; the ten biggest clones take up roughly 3.3%. The sequencing sample was made of blood. These receptors came from a person between 18 and 70 years old in good health. The CDR3 runs from the conserved cysteine through the conserved F or W. A D gene is named only where the DNA matches it firmly. Rows give clone size only sometimes, using once, few, many, or a class for an expanded clone.

d_call	clone_size	v_call	j_call	cdr3_nt	cdr3_aa
TRBD2	NA	TRBV7-2	TRBJ2-3	TGTGCCAGCAGCGCCCTCGGGGCGGGGGGCCCGCCGCTGTATTTT	CASSALGAGGPPLYF
NA	NA	TRBV11-2	TRBJ2-7	TGTGCCAGCAGCTTCCCCTCCTACGAGCAGTACTTC	CASSFPSYEQYF
NA	NA	TRBV5-1	TRBJ2-5	TGCGCCAGCAGCGCGTTATCAGGGAAAGTAGGAGAGACCCAGTACTTC	CASSALSGKVGETQYF
NA	NA	TRBV4-3	TRBJ2-2	TGCGCCAGCAGCCAAGGTGTTGGCACCGGGGAGCTGTTTTTT	CASSQGVGTGELFF
NA	NA	TRBV5-1	TRBJ2-5	TGCGCCAGCAGCTTGTCTGAGGCGCGGGAAGAGACCCAGTACTTC	CASSLSEAREETQYF
NA	NA	TRBV11-3	TRBJ2-5	TGTGCCAGCAGCTTAAGGAGGGAAGAGACCCAGTACTTC	CASSLRREETQYF
NA	NA	TRBV29-1	TRBJ1-2	TGCAGCGGGGGCGAGGGTGGCTACACCTTC	CSGGEGGYTF
NA	NA	TRBV6-1	TRBJ2-2	TGTGCCAGCAGTGAATCAGGGGGGTACACCGGGGAGCTGTTTTTT	CASSESGGYTGELFF
NA	NA	TRBV5-6	TRBJ1-2	TGTGCCAGCAGCGTGACAGGCCATACCCTCTATGGCTACACCTTC	CASSVTGHTLYGYTF
NA	few	TRBV7-2	TRBJ2-1	TGTGCCAGCAGCTTGGGGGGGGCCGTCTATGAGCAGTTCTTC	CASSLGGAVYEQFF
NA	NA	TRBV7-8	TRBJ2-7	TGTGCCAGCAGCTTAAGGGGGTTGAATTACGAGCAGTACTTC	CASSLRGLNYEQYF
TRBD1	NA	TRBV19	TRBJ2-7	TGTGCCAGTAGCCGGACAGGGGCCCTGGACGAGCAGTACTTC	CASSRTGALDEQYF
NA	NA	TRBV7-3	TRBJ2-7	TGTGCCAGCAGCCCGGGACCGGTCTACGAGCAGTACTTC	CASSPGPVYEQYF
NA	NA	TRBV2	TRBJ2-1	TGTGCCAGCAGTGTCCCACGGAAGGCCCCGGTGGGAGGCAATGAGCAGTTCTTC	CASSVPRKAPVGGNEQFF
TRBD2	NA	TRBV13	TRBJ2-3	TGTGCCAGCAGCTTATTGGCGGGGAGCGGGGGGGCAATAGATACGCAGTATTTT	CASSLLAGSGGAIDTQYF
TRBD1	NA	TRBV5-6	TRBJ2-3	TGTGCCAGCAGCTTGGCCGGAAATGGGCAGACAGGGGATACGCAGTATTTT	CASSLAGNGQTGDTQYF
NA	NA	TRBV5-1	TRBJ2-7	TGCGCCAGCAGCTCCCTCTTGAGCGGGCTAAGATCCTACGAGCAGTACTTC	CASSSLLSGLRSYEQYF
NA	NA	TRBV5-1	TRBJ1-4	TGCGCCAGCAGGGGTGGAGGGGGTAAGGAAAAACTGTTTTTT	CASRGGGGKEKLFF
TRBD2	NA	TRBV29-1	TRBJ2-3	TGCAGCGTCCTAATGACTAGCGGGGCAGCAGATACGCAGTATTTT	CSVLMTSGAADTQYF
NA	NA	TRBV9	TRBJ1-1	TGTGCCAGCAGCAGAGGCCGGGCGAACACTGAAGCTTTCTTT	CASSRGRANTEAFF
TRBD1	NA	TRBV2	TRBJ1-1	TGTGCCAGCAGTGCAACAGGGGGCGGAAAGAAGGCTGAAGCTTTCTTT	CASSATGGGKKAEAFF
TRBD1	NA	TRBV5-1	TRBJ2-5	TGCGCCAGCAGCCCAGGACAGGGGGCGGGAGAGACCCAGTACTTC	CASSPGQGAGETQYF
NA	NA	TRBV7-8	TRBJ2-2	TGTGCCAGCAGCTTGAGGGGGAACACCGGGGAGCTGTTTTTT	CASSLRGNTGELFF
TRBD2	NA	TRBV6-5	TRBJ2-3	TGTGCCAGCAAACCAGCGGGGGGCACAGATACGCAGTATTTT	CASKPAGGTDTQYF
TRBD1	few	TRBV7-9	TRBJ1-5	TGTGCCAGCAGCTTCGGGACAGGGGGACAGCCCCAGCATTTT	CASSFGTGGQPQHF
TRBD1	few	TRBV7-9	TRBJ1-1	TGTGCCAGCAGCTTTGGACAGGGGTTTTTCGCTGAAGCTTTCTTT	CASSFGQGFFAEAFF
NA	once	TRBV7-2	TRBJ1-5	TGTGCCAGCAGCTTATCGAGTAGCAATCAGCCCCAGCATTTT	CASSLSSSNQPQHF
NA	few	TRBV18	TRBJ1-3	TGTGCCAGCTCACCACAGATCGCGGGAAACACCATATATTTT	CASSPQIAGNTIYF
NA	NA	TRBV4-2	TRBJ1-1	TGTGCCAGCAGCCAAGTGGGGGCACCGAACACTGAAGCTTTCTTT	CASSQVGAPNTEAFF
NA	NA	TRBV6-5	TRBJ1-1	TGTGCCAGCAGTTACGTATACGGGGATCTAACTGAAGCTTTCTTT	CASSYVYGDLTEAFF
NA	NA	TRBV6-6	TRBJ1-1	TGTGCCAGCAGTTCCTACAGGAACACTGAAGCTTTCTTT	CASSSYRNTEAFF
NA	NA	TRBV13	TRBJ2-7	TGTGCCAGCAGCTCAACAGGGCTCTACGAGCAGTACTTC	CASSSTGLYEQYF
NA	NA	TRBV30	TRBJ1-4	TGTGCCACCCACCCAGCAACTAATGAAAAACTGTTTTTT	CATHPATNEKLFF
NA	NA	TRBV6-5	TRBJ1-6	TGTGCCAGCAGGGCGGGACAAGATAATTCACCCCTCCACTTT	CASRAGQDNSPLHF
NA	NA	TRBV18	TRBJ2-6	TGTGCCAGCTCGCGACAGTTCTCTGGGGCCAACGTCCTGACTTTC	CASSRQFSGANVLTF
TRBD1	NA	TRBV4-1	TRBJ1-2	TGCGCCAGCAGCCAAGACCCGACAGGGCCCAACTATGGCTACACCTTC	CASSQDPTGPNYGYTF
NA	few	TRBV28	TRBJ1-5	TGTGCCAGCAGTTTACCCAACGACGGCTATCAGCCCCAGCATTTT	CASSLPNDGYQPQHF
TRBD2	NA	TRBV9	TRBJ2-2	TGTGCCAGCAGCACCCGACTAGCGGGGGACACCGGGGAGCTGTTTTTT	CASSTRLAGDTGELFF
NA	NA	TRBV19	TRBJ1-2	TGTGCCAGTAGTATGGGGGAGGTGGGCTACACCTTC	CASSMGEVGYTF
TRBD1	NA	TRBV4-1	TRBJ2-1	TGCGCCAGCAGCAGGGGGACAGGGGCCCTTAGCTCCTACAATGAGCAGTTCTTC	CASSRGTGALSSYNEQFF
NA	NA	TRBV27	TRBJ1-3	TGTGCCAGCAGAGCAAACAGATCCCCAGGAAACACCATATATTTT	CASRANRSPGNTIYF
NA	NA	TRBV4-3	TRBJ1-2	TGCGCCAGCAGCCAAGAGGGGGATTGGGGAGGGTATGGCTACACCTTC	CASSQEGDWGGYGYTF
TRBD1	NA	TRBV2	TRBJ1-1	TGTGCCAGCAGGCGTAGGGGGTACAGGGGAGATAGAAACACTGAAGCTTTCTTT	CASRRRGYRGDRNTEAFF
TRBD2	NA	TRBV10-3	TRBJ2-7	TGTGCCATCAGTGAGGTGGCGGGGGGGGCCTACGAGCAGTACTTC	CAISEVAGGAYEQYF
NA	NA	TRBV2	TRBJ1-5	TGTGCCAGCACGGAGGGAAATCAGCCCCAGCATTTT	CASTEGNQPQHF
NA	few	TRBV7-2	TRBJ1-1	TGTGCCAGCAGCTTAGGGGGTTTCGGTGAAGCTTTCTTT	CASSLGGFGEAFF
TRBD1	NA	TRBV6-1	TRBJ2-2	TGTGCCAGCAGTGAAGGGGACAGGGTCGCCGGGGAGCTGTTTTTT	CASSEGDRVAGELFF
NA	NA	TRBV19	TRBJ1-2	TGTGCCAGTAGTATAAACAGGGAGGCTGGCTACACCTTC	CASSINREAGYTF
NA	NA	TRBV5-5	TRBJ1-1	TGTGCCAGCAGTCTCGAAACGGCTGAAGCTTTCTTT	CASSLETAEAFF
TRBD2	few	TRBV11-2	TRBJ2-2	TGTGCCAGCTTACTGGGGACTAGATTGGACACCGGGGAGCTGTTTTTT	CASLLGTRLDTGELFF
TRBD1	NA	TRBV18	TRBJ1-2	TGTGCCAGCTCACCCCGCCAGACGAGGGGACAGGGTTTTGGCTACACCTTC	CASSPRQTRGQGFGYTF
TRBD1	NA	TRBV4-1	TRBJ2-7	TGCGCCAGCAGCCCGGGACAGGGTCCCTCCTACGAGCAGTACTTC	CASSPGQGPSYEQYF
NA	NA	TRBV5-1	TRBJ1-1	TGCGCCAGCAGCTTCGGGGTTGGCACTGAAGCTTTCTTT	CASSFGVGTEAFF
NA	NA	TRBV18	TRBJ1-1	TGTGCCAGCTCTCGAGCAGGGCGGCCAGGGGAAGCTTTCTTT	CASSRAGRPGEAFF
NA	NA	TRBV9	TRBJ2-7	TGTGCCAGCAGCGGACAGGCGTACGAGCAGTACTTC	CASSGQAYEQYF
NA	NA	TRBV5-1	TRBJ1-1	TGCGCCAGCATCTCCGCCTGGGGCACTGAAGCTTTCTTT	CASISAWGTEAFF
NA	NA	TRBV7-9	TRBJ1-5	TGTGCCAGCAGCTTTCCACAGTTGAATCAGCCCCAGCATTTT	CASSFPQLNQPQHF
NA	few	TRBV6-6	TRBJ1-6	TGTGCCAGCCGGCAGGCTTCTTTGCCCCTCCACTTT	CASRQASLPLHF
NA	NA	TRBV29-1	TRBJ1-2	TGCAGCGGTATTATCGGGACCTATGGCTACACCTTC	CSGIIGTYGYTF
TRBD2	NA	TRBV6-1	TRBJ2-3	TGTGCCAGCAGTGAAACTAGCGGGGGGGCAGATACGCAGTATTTT	CASSETSGGADTQYF